This entry features one TCR beta chain sequence. This clonotype came up many times. Its antigen remains unidentified. No much larger clone is present one base from it, and per-base qualities are unavailable. The germline V gene (reference sequence) sets CDR1 to SEHNR and CDR2 to FQNEAQ. V is reduced by 1 base and J by 6 bases, leaving a spacing of 12 bases between them. The CDR3 goes from the cysteine to the phenylalanine over 14 residues. Only the CDR3 DNA is retained, 42 bases long and in frame from the first base. The data stem from a study of T cell repertoires in cytomegalovirus infection (dated by TCRdb to the late 2010s). Context from the whole study: The HLA type of each donor mattered for the analysis, because public TCR beta signatures pointed to carriage of CMV infection along with the matching HLA type. What the study reported, not specific to this receptor: In the ex vivo response, HLA-C-restricted CMV-specific TCR beta clonotypes were dominant, and in two of eight donors the single most frequent clonotype came from this HLA-C-restricted group. Carriers of CMV infection plus the relevant HLA type were discriminated by the cumulative frequency of public TCR beta family members in the study cohort and in an independent approximately 350-donor cohort.

TCRdb records Illumina HiSeq 1500 as the sequencer. TCRdb redid the processing of the public reads, applying fastp at Q25 and MiXCR, and retained in-frame beta chains. Each record represents a unique CDR3 protein, reported with the most common genes and DNA among its rows. For this sample the table gives about 250,000 distinct CDR3 sequences, of which about 7% were detected only once. The ten most abundant clones make up roughly 6.5% of the sample. The sequenced material came from PBMCs. This sequence originates from a human donor in good health (CMV status not recorded). Some clones in this sample may be carry-over from other donors' samples. The chain is encoded by TRBV7-9 joined to TRBJ1-2; TRBD1 could be the D gene, as 5 bases match. Read as DNA, the sequence is TGTGCCAGCAGCTTAGATGTTTCAGGGAATGGCTACACCTTC. It codes for CASSLDVSGNGYTF.